What follows are 17 T cell receptor beta chains derived from one specimen sequenced in a study of identical twins listed by TCRdb under 2016. Library preparation was by 5' RACE. The instrument was an Illumina HiSeq 2000. TCRdb took the public reads, trimmed them with fastp at Q25, ran MiXCR for clone calling and kept in-frame beta chains. Every distinct CDR3 protein forms one entry, paired with its most common genes and DNA. The sample table contains roughly 230,000 distinct CDR3 sequences; only one count was recorded for roughly 8% of them. The ten most abundant clones make up less than 4% of the sample. These data were likewise used in another study, on yellow fever vaccine responses in identical twins.

Specimen: CD8+ T cells sorted from blood. The receptors originated from a woman aged 18-30 years in good health.

At least ten counts were recorded for this clonotype. The rearrangement uses TRBV10-3 and TRBJ2-3; D perhaps matches TRBD2 (5 bases). The CDR3 is made up of 14 amino acids. V lost 3 bases, J lost 3 bases, and 10 bases lay in between. Germline V gene lookup returns CDR1 ENHRY and CDR2 SYGVKD. Here the CDR3 reads CAISEGGRTDTQYF. CDR3 sequence (DNA): TGTGCCATCAGTGAAGGTGGGAGAACAGATACGCAGTATTTT.

This clonotype has just a few counts. This chain uses TRBV9 with TRBJ2-3; D uncertain. The CDR3 runs 12 residues. Looked up from germline, CDR1 is SGDLS and CDR2 is YYNGEE. Trimming stripped 4 bases from V and 4 bases from J, with 7 bases between. The CDR3 sequence: CASSSHPDTQYF. For the CDR3, the DNA is TGTGCCAGCAGCTCACATCCAGATACGCAGTATTTT.

In its sample, this clonotype was seen many times. The rearrangement joins TRBV5-6 to TRBJ1-2; no definite D call. Germline lookup yields CDR1 SGHDT and CDR2 YYEEEE. The CDR3 contains 15 residues. V lost 3 bases and J 2 bases, leaving 14 bases between the germline ends. The CDR3: CASSSNPGANYGYTF. CDR3 in DNA: TGTGCCAGCAGCTCCAACCCGGGAGCGAACTATGGCTACACCTTC.

This clonotype was picked up a small number of times. The chain joins TRBV29-1 to TRBJ2-2, with TRBD1 matching over 9 bases. This CDR3 is built from 14 residues. V was pared by 6 bases and J by 7 bases, with 9 bases of the junction left unmatched. Germline loops: CDR1 SQVTM, CDR2 ANQGSEA. The DNA for the CDR3 is TGCAGCGTCATGACAGGGGGTATCGGCGGGGAGCTGTTTTTT. It is translated as CSVMTGGIGGELFF.

This clonotype has ten or more counts. The V and J genes are TRBV29-1 and TRBJ2-1, with 7 bases lining up with TRBD2. The germline CDR1 and CDR2 sequences are SQVTM and ANQGSEA. Trimming cost V 4 bases and J 10 bases; bases outside gene matches: 10. The CDR3 has 13 residues. The chain's CDR3 is CSVVWWLAAEQFF. The CDR3 nucleotides read TGCAGCGTTGTGTGGTGGCTAGCGGCCGAGCAGTTCTTC.

The chain employs TRBV20-1 and TRBJ2-3, with D uncertain. The V end lost 1 base, the J end lost 2 bases, and 13 bases lay between the germline ends. This CDR3 is built from 15 residues. Germline assignment: CDR1 DFQATT and CDR2 SNEGSKA (reference sequence). The CDR3 protein is CSARVGQDPTDTQYF. DNA of the CDR3: TGCAGTGCTAGAGTTGGGCAAGACCCCACAGATACGCAGTATTTT.

The V and J genes are TRBV20-1 and TRBJ2-3; perhaps TRBD1 as D (6 bases). CDR1 and CDR2 from the germline V gene are DFQATT and SNEGSKA (reference sequence). Trimming removed 0 bases from V and 2 bases from J, with 9 bases in between. The CDR3 runs 14 residues. CDR3 coding DNA: TGCAGTGCTAGAGATCGGGACAACACAGATACGCAGTATTTT. It codes for CSARDRDNTDTQYF.

This clonotype has ten or more counts. The chain employs TRBV7-9 and TRBJ2-1; D ambiguous. This CDR3 contains 12 residues. The germline V gene has CDR1 SEHNR and CDR2 FQNEAQ (reference sequence). The V end lost 1 base, the J end lost 8 bases, and 6 bases lay between the germline ends. The CDR3 sequence is CASSLELDEQFF. The CDR3 DNA reads TGTGCCAGCAGCTTAGAGTTGGATGAGCAGTTCTTC.

The J gene is TRBJ2-3, the V gene TRBV20-1, with 12 positions matching TRBD2. The ends lost 6 bases at V and 6 bases at J; junction bases unmatched: 13. CDR1 and CDR2 from the germline V gene are DFQATT and SNEGSKA (reference sequence). The length of the CDR3 is 16 residues. The CDR3 here is CSARHPLAGGADTQYF. The CDR3 DNA reads TGCAGTGCGCGCCACCCACTAGCGGGGGGCGCGGATACGCAGTATTTT.

This clonotype was observed many times. The chain uses TRBV4-3 and TRBJ2-7, with D uncertain. Trimming pared 1 base from V and 3 bases from J, leaving 13 bases between. This CDR3 contains 15 residues. Germline values: CDR1 LGHNA, CDR2 YSLEER. In DNA form, the CDR3 reads TGCGCCAGCAGCCAAGGGGGTGGTTCATTCTACGAGCAGTACTTC. Translation: CASSQGGGSFYEQYF.

The chain joins TRBV7-6 to TRBJ2-6; tentatively, D is TRBD2 (5 bases). This CDR3 comprises 16 residues. Germline assignment: CDR1 SGHVS and CDR2 FNYEAQ. Trimming took 5 bases from V and 0 from J, leaving 11 bases between them. The CDR3 loop is CASSNPRDSGANVLTF. DNA for the CDR3: TGTGCCAGCAGCAACCCACGGGACTCTGGGGCCAACGTCCTGACTTTC.

In its sample, this clonotype was seen a few times. The CDR3 bases are TGTGCCAGCAGCCTAACAGGACTATTTTCCTACAATGAGCAGTTCTTC. It specifies CASSLTGLFSYNEQFF. The chain combines TRBV3-1 with TRBJ2-1; D may be TRBD2 (6 bases). Trimming shortened V by 4 bases and J by 1 base, and 14 bases separated the two germline ends. Germline assignment: CDR1 LGHDT and CDR2 YNNKEL (reference sequence). This CDR3 region has 16 residues.

This clonotype was recorded at least ten times. The V call is TRBV7-9, the J call TRBJ2-5; D may be TRBD1 (7 bases). Germline CDR1 SEHNR, CDR2 FQNEAQ (reference sequence). The CDR3 contains 15 residues. Trimming took off 2 bases at V and 2 bases at J, with 12 bases between the two ends. The CDR3 DNA sequence: TGTGCCAGCAGCTTATATGCGGGACAGCAAGAGACCCAGTACTTC. Its translation: CASSLYAGQQETQYF.

This clonotype was seen at least ten times. The chain combines TRBV29-1 with TRBJ2-5; possible D gene TRBD2, 6 bases. From germline, CDR1 is SQVTM and CDR2 ANQGSEA. The CDR3 loop spans 13 amino acids. The CDR3 nucleotides are TGCAGTGCTACCGCTAGCGAGTGGGAGACCCAGTACTTC. This translates into CSATASEWETQYF.

The table lists this clonotype with many counts. The genes are TRBV21-1 and TRBJ2-3; TRBD1, the table's D call, lacks a check against the DNA. TRBV21-1 is deemed a pseudogene. This CDR3 is built from 12 residues. CDR3 residues: CARGGLTDTQYF. The CDR3 nucleotides read TGTGCCAGGGGGGGATTGACAGATACGCAGTATTTT.

This clonotype was detected ten times or more. The genes are TRBV5-1 and TRBJ2-3; 13 bases line up with TRBD2. This CDR3 is built from 17 residues. CDR1 is SGHRS, CDR2 YFSETQ, per germline. The J segment lost 2 bases and the V segment lost 0 bases, leaving 3 bases of the junction unmatched. The CDR3 sequence is CASSLALAGGLTDTQYF. CDR3 bases: TGCGCCAGCAGCTTGGCACTAGCGGGAGGGCTCACAGATACGCAGTATTTT.

Only a few counts were recorded for this clonotype. Written as DNA, the CDR3 is TGTGCCAGCAGTTCCGGGGCCTACAATGAGCAGTTCTTC. As protein: CASSSGAYNEQFF. This rearrangement joins TRBV12-3 or TRBV12-4 to TRBJ2-1, with D maybe TRBD2 (5 bases). CDR3 length equals 13 residues. Trimming removed 4 bases from V and 2 bases from J, with 6 bases in between.